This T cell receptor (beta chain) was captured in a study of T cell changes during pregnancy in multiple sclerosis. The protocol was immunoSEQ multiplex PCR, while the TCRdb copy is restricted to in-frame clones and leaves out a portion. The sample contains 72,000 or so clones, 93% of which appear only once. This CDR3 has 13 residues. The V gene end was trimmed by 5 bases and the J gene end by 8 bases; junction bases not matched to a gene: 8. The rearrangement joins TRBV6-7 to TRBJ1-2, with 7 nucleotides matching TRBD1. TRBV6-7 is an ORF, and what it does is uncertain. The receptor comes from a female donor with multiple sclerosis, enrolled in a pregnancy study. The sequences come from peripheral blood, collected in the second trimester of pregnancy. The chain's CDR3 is CASSNRGAGGYTF. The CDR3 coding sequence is TGTGCCAGCAGTAACAGGGGTGCTGGAGGCTACACCTTC.